Listed below are T cell receptor beta chains from one sample, sequenced in a study of T cell repertoires in cytomegalovirus infection. TCRdb re-called the reads with MiXCR, one entry per CDR3 protein. The sample has about 200,000 distinct CDR3 sequences; roughly 9% are singletons. Sequenced: PBMCs. These receptors originate from a human donor in good health (CMV status not recorded). Some clones in this sample may be carry-over from other donors' samples. CDR3s include the opening cysteine and the closing phenylalanine or tryptophan. The D gene is left open where the match is weak. Only part of the rows carry a size: once, few, many, or a class if the clone is expanded.

abundance: many
j_gene: TRBJ2-7
d_gene: TRBD2
v_gene: TRBV7-2
CDR3aa: CASSLAAGGALEQYF
CDR3nt: TGTGCCAGCAGCTTAGCAGCGGGGGGGGCTCTCGAGCAGTACTTC

abundance: .
j_gene: TRBJ2-5
d_gene: .
v_gene: TRBV28
CDR3aa: CASSLDRSRTQYF
CDR3nt: TGTGCCAGCAGTTTAGACCGTTCGCGGACCCAGTACTTC

abundance: many
j_gene: TRBJ1-4
d_gene: .
v_gene: TRBV20-1
CDR3aa: CSATPSSNEKLFF
CDR3nt: TGCAGTGCTACCCCTTCATCTAATGAAAAACTGTTTTTT

abundance: many
j_gene: TRBJ1-1
d_gene: TRBD1
v_gene: TRBV7-9
CDR3aa: CASSGDRARMNTEAFF
CDR3nt: TGTGCCAGCAGCGGAGACAGGGCGAGAATGAACACTGAAGCTTTCTTT

abundance: many
j_gene: TRBJ1-4
d_gene: .
v_gene: TRBV5-5
CDR3aa: CASTARASNEKLFF
CDR3nt: TGTGCCAGCACGGCCCGGGCCAGCAATGAAAAACTGTTTTTT

abundance: many
j_gene: TRBJ2-7
d_gene: .
v_gene: TRBV7-2
CDR3aa: CASSSPLRAYEQYF
CDR3nt: TGTGCCAGCAGCAGTCCTCTGCGGGCGTACGAGCAGTACTTC

abundance: few
j_gene: TRBJ2-5
d_gene: .
v_gene: TRBV19
CDR3aa: CASSRVRTAQETQYF
CDR3nt: TGTGCCAGTAGTAGGGTCCGGACAGCCCAAGAGACCCAGTACTTC

abundance: many
j_gene: TRBJ2-2
d_gene: .
v_gene: TRBV7-2
CDR3aa: CANSFANTGELFF
CDR3nt: TGTGCCAACAGTTTCGCGAACACCGGGGAGCTGTTTTTT

abundance: many
j_gene: TRBJ2-5
d_gene: .
v_gene: TRBV27
CDR3aa: CASSFPGTAQYF
CDR3nt: TGTGCCAGCAGTTTCCCCGGGACCGCCCAGTACTTC

abundance: many
j_gene: TRBJ2-7
d_gene: .
v_gene: TRBV7-9
CDR3aa: CASSKTAASYEQYF
CDR3nt: TGTGCCAGCAGCAAGACAGCTGCTTCCTACGAGCAGTACTTC

abundance: few
j_gene: TRBJ2-2
d_gene: TRBD2
v_gene: TRBV20-1
CDR3aa: CSAAGGRKLFF
CDR3nt: TGCAGTGCGGCGGGGGGGCGAAAGCTGTTTTTT

abundance: many
j_gene: TRBJ1-5
d_gene: .
v_gene: TRBV28
CDR3aa: CASSLWRSNSNQPQHF
CDR3nt: TGTGCCAGCAGTTTATGGCGGTCTAATAGCAATCAGCCCCAGCATTTT

abundance: many
j_gene: TRBJ2-2
d_gene: TRBD2
v_gene: TRBV19
CDR3aa: CASSTGTSAGELFF
CDR3nt: TGTGCCAGTAGTACCGGGACTAGCGCCGGGGAGCTGTTTTTT

abundance: few
j_gene: TRBJ1-1
d_gene: .
v_gene: TRBV23-1
CDR3aa: CASSQSIRLHTEAFF
CDR3nt: TGCGCCAGCAGTCAATCGATTAGGCTTCACACTGAAGCTTTCTTT

abundance: .
j_gene: TRBJ1-2
d_gene: TRBD1
v_gene: TRBV20-1
CDR3aa: CSATHKPGQDYGYTF
CDR3nt: TGCAGTGCTACGCATAAACCGGGACAGGACTATGGCTACACCTTC

abundance: few
j_gene: TRBJ1-3
d_gene: TRBD1
v_gene: TRBV18
CDR3aa: CASSDGTGISGNTIYF
CDR3nt: TGTGCCAGCTCGGACGGGACAGGGATCTCTGGAAACACCATATATTTT

abundance: few
j_gene: TRBJ2-1
d_gene: .
v_gene: TRBV5-5
CDR3aa: CASSWLESSYNEQFF
CDR3nt: TGTGCCAGCAGCTGGTTGGAGAGCTCCTACAATGAGCAGTTCTTC

abundance: many
j_gene: TRBJ1-1
d_gene: .
v_gene: TRBV11-2
CDR3aa: CASSFNQGKEAFF
CDR3nt: TGTGCCAGCAGCTTTAACCAGGGGAAAGAAGCTTTCTTT

abundance: many
j_gene: TRBJ1-5
d_gene: TRBD1
v_gene: TRBV20-1
CDR3aa: CSARGLSTGTANNQPQHF
CDR3nt: TGCAGTGCTAGAGGGTTATCAACCGGGACAGCAAACAATCAGCCCCAGCATTTT

abundance: .
j_gene: TRBJ2-5
d_gene: TRBD1
v_gene: TRBV3-1
CDR3aa: CASTRQGASETQYF
CDR3nt: TGTGCCAGCACCCGACAGGGGGCCTCGGAGACCCAGTACTTC

abundance: many
j_gene: TRBJ1-1
d_gene: .
v_gene: TRBV7-2
CDR3aa: CASSLVGQGAPKFF
CDR3nt: .

abundance: many
j_gene: TRBJ1-1
d_gene: .
v_gene: TRBV12-3/TRBV12-4
CDR3aa: CASGITSNTEAFF
CDR3nt: TGTGCCAGCGGTATTACCAGTAACACTGAAGCTTTCTTT

abundance: .
j_gene: TRBJ2-7
d_gene: .
v_gene: TRBV20-1
CDR3aa: CSAPTLYEQYF
CDR3nt: TGCAGTGCTCCGACACTCTACGAGCAGTACTTC

abundance: .
j_gene: TRBJ2-1
d_gene: TRBD2
v_gene: TRBV20-1
CDR3aa: CSASPSGRNNEQFF
CDR3nt: TGCAGTGCTAGCCCTAGCGGGAGAAACAATGAGCAGTTCTTC

abundance: .
j_gene: TRBJ1-2
d_gene: TRBD1
v_gene: TRBV29-1
CDR3aa: CSVGQTGRNYGYTF
CDR3nt: TGCAGCGTTGGGCAGACAGGGAGGAACTATGGCTACACCTTC